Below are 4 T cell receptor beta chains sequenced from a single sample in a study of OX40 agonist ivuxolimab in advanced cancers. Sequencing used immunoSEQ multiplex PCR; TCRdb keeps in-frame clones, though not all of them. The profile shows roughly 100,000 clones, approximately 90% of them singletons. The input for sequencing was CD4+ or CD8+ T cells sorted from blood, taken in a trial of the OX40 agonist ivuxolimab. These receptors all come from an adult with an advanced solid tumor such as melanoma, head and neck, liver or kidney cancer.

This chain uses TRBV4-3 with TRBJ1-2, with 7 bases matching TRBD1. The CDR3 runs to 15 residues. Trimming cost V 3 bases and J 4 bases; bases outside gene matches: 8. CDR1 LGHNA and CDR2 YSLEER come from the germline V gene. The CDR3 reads CASSHGDSKTYGYTF. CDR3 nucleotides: TGCGCCAGCAGCCACGGGGACAGCAAAACCTATGGCTACACCTTC.

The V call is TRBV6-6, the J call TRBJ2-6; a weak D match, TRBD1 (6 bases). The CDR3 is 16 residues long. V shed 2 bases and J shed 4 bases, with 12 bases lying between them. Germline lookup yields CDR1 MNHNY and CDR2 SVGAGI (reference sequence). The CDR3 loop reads CASSYKTGAGANVLTF. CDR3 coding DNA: TGTGCCAGCAGTTACAAGACAGGTGCAGGGGCCAACGTCCTGACTTTC.

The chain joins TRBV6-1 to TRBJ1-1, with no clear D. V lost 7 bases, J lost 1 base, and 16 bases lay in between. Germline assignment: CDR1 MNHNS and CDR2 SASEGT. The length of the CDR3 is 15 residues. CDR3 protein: CASIPRFDTNTEAFF. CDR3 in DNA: TGTGCCAGCATCCCAAGATTCGACACGAACACTGAAGCTTTCTTT.

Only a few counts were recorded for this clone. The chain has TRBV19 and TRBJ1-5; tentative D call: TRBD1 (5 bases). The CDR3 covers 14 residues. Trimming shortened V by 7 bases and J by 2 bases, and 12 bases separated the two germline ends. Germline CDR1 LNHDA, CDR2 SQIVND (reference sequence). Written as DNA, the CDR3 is TGTGCCAGTACCGCCCGGGGACGCAATCAGCCCCAGCATTTT. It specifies CASTARGRNQPQHF.